This paragraph covers one TCR beta chain sequence. This clonotype was counted once. No antigen is known for it. Per-base qualities were not stored, and no clone one base away is much larger. A single read offers scant evidence. The sample originates from a study of T cells in Graves' hyperthyroidism and ophthalmopathy (dated by TCRdb to the late 2010s). About the study as a whole: TCR V-J signatures able to tell the groups apart were searched for in a discovery cohort of about a hundred patients, of whom over 40 had Graves' ophthalmopathy and about 60 had stable Graves' hyperthyroidism. TCR Vbeta CDR3 sequencing of 140 or so peripheral blood samples (43 ophthalmopathy, some 75 hyperthyroidism and approximately 17 progressor patients) is reported in the paper. An independent validation cohort of 18 to 20 hyperthyroidism patients and over 15 patients who later progressed to ophthalmopathy tested prospective prediction of ophthalmopathy. The approximately 98 discovery patients were randomly divided into training and test sets at a 7:3 ratio. In addition, the study compared T-cell repertoires in thyroid tissue and in blood from about six Graves' hyperthyroidism patients. Once sampling was done, hyperthyroidism patients were given methimazole at a starting dose of 30 mg daily, whereas ophthalmopathy patients were given high-dose intravenous methylprednisolone.

The paper as a whole reports these results and caveats: No statistical method was used to set the sample size in advance, and investigators knew the group allocation. Most expanded thyroid clonotypes (frequency above 0.001) were also detected in blood, a finding suggesting that blood repertoires may reflect thyroid immune responses. In validation, progression to ophthalmopathy was predicted by the model with 65% to 71% sensitivity and around 75% specificity, a median of approximately 6.5 months before onset. A 13 V-J signature model separated ophthalmopathy from stable hyperthyroidism, with 87.88% sensitivity and approximately 81% specificity in cross-validation and 80%/75% in testing.

Amplification of TCR beta CDR3 regions was carried out from RNA transcripts. For the first round of RT-PCR on the TCR CDR3, the HTBI primer set was used together with the Qiagen OneStep RT-PCR kit. A second multiplex PCR round built the libraries, followed by size selection and purification. The libraries were sequenced on an Illumina HiSeq2000 using paired-end 100 bp reads. In the original analysis: SOAPnuke was used to process the raw data, with reads discarded if the reads contained adapters or uncalled bases, had a mean Phred below 15, or lacked an exact constant-primer or identifier match. High-quality paired reads were merged with COPE v1.2.5, and unique nucleotide sequences were defined as clonotypes. MiTCR v1.1 was used to align the clonotypes against IMGT TRBV, TRBD and TRBJ reference segments. The analysis was restricted to V-J combinations with a frequency above 0.0001, which together covered 99.2% of the repertoires. The TCS score was defined as F50 (clonal expansion) divided by E x V (chaos), with BLOSUM62-based TCRdist calculated between CDR3 peptides within each V-J. Welch's t-statistics and random forest reduced around 550 V-J features to around 14, which were used in a naive Bayes classifier (R e1071). Thyroid-blood repertoire similarity was quantified with the Morisita-Horn index. TCRdb took the public reads, trimmed them with fastp at Q25, ran MiXCR for clone calling and kept in-frame beta chains. Rows are unified per CDR3 protein, each entry keeping the most common DNA and genes. The V and J calls reflect TCRdb's pipeline rather than the authors' work. The sample yields around 620,000 distinct CDR3 sequences; just over 45% were counted once. The ten largest clones capture 19% of the sample.

The CDR3 has 15 amino acids, counting the end cysteine and phenylalanine. Left in the record is the CDR3 DNA by itself, 45 bases read in frame from the first base. A distance of 8 bases separates the germline ends of V and J, which lose 3 bases and 0 bases respectively. CDR1 is given as MRHNA and CDR2 as SNTAGT, both from the germline V gene. Exclusion was applied to patients with uncontrolled infections, other autoimmune diseases, pregnancy or lactation. Diagnoses were established on the basis of clinical symptoms, serum thyroxine and TRAb, thyroid ultrasound, and orbital computed tomography. Trizol reagent was used to extract total RNA, and RNA quality was then checked on an Agilent 2100 Bioanalyzer.

The sequenced sample consisted of peripheral blood or thyroid tissue (not recorded which). The chain employs TRBV6-4 and TRBJ1-4, with no confidently assigned D gene. This sequence originates from an adult woman with Graves' disease, either hyperthyroidism or ophthalmopathy (not recorded which). The CDR3 reads CASSETAATNEKLFF. The DNA sequence follows: TGTGCCAGCAGTGAGACGGCTGCAACTAATGAAAAACTGTTTTTT.